The clone carrying this TCR beta chain was seen ten or more times. What it binds is not known. This sample is drawn from a study of T cells in Graves' hyperthyroidism and ophthalmopathy. About the research overall: Prior to any treatment, at the point of initial diagnosis, peripheral blood was collected. The study, taken as a whole, reports: In validation, the model predicted ophthalmopathy. These predictions came a median about 6 months before onset. Blood samples included most of the expanded thyroid clonotypes exceeding 0.001.

From germline, CDR1 is MNHNS and CDR2 SASEGT. This CDR3 region has 18 residues. V was pared by 6 bases and J by 0 bases, with 10 bases of the junction left unmatched. It was RNA transcripts that yielded the amplified TCR beta CDR3 regions. Carried out on the TCR CDR3, a first-round RT-PCR used the HTBI primer set. TCRdb re-called the multiplex PCR reads through MiXCR, storing one row per CDR3 protein. Of around 500,000 distinct CDR3 sequences in the sample, roughly 15% were seen once. The PBMCs were sourced from fresh peripheral blood (about 9.6 ml). This TCR was recovered from a woman between 40 and 55 years old with Graves' hyperthyroidism. The rearrangement links TRBV6-1 to TRBJ2-2; 10 bases are a match to TRBD1. The sample taken for sequencing was blood. The CDR3 reads CASRHRQGAGSNTGELFF. As DNA, the CDR3 is TGTGCCAGCAGGCACCGACAGGGGGCTGGCTCGAACACCGGGGAGCTGTTTTTT.